Listed below are T cell receptor beta chains from one sample, sequenced in a study of radiotherapy plus CTLA-4 blockade in lung cancer. Clones were sequenced by immunoSEQ multiplex PCR, and TCRdb holds only the in-frame ones, with some missing. The table shows 65,000 to 100,000 clones, with over 80% occurring only once. This material consisted of peripheral blood, taken from a patient treated with radiotherapy plus ipilimumab. These receptors were obtained from a human donor with non-small cell lung cancer who had stable disease on radiotherapy plus ipilimumab. The CDR3 runs from the conserved cysteine through the conserved F or W. The order of the fields is J gene, V gene, clone size, D gene, CDR3 protein, CDR3 DNA. The D gene is left open where the match is weak. Only part of the rows carry a size: once, few, many, or a class if the clone is expanded.

TRBJ2-7 | TRBV7-9 | . | TRBD1 | CASTRDSYEQYF | TGTGCCAGCACACGGGACAGCTACGAGCAGTACTTC
TRBJ2-3 | TRBV9 | . | TRBD2 | CASSAAPSGRAATQYF | TGTGCCAGCAGCGCTGCCCCCAGCGGGAGGGCGGCTACGCAGTATTTT
TRBJ2-7 | TRBV18 | once | . | CASSTRGGLDEQYF | TGTGCCAGCTCCACCCGAGGAGGCCTCGACGAGCAGTACTTC
TRBJ2-7 | TRBV18 | . | TRBD2 | CASSPRGNPYEQYF | TGTGCCAGCTCACCGCGGGGGAACCCCTACGAGCAGTACTTC
TRBJ2-7 | TRBV4-1 | once | TRBD1 | CASSQGTGTSYEQYF | TGCGCCAGCAGCCAGGGGACAGGAACCTCCTACGAGCAGTACTTC
TRBJ2-2 | TRBV11-3 | . | . | CASSGGLSGELFF | TGTGCCAGCAGCGGGGGGTTGTCCGGGGAGCTGTTTTTT
TRBJ1-3 | TRBV28 | . | TRBD1 | CASSVTGGSGNTIYF | TGTGCCAGCAGTGTGACAGGGGGCTCTGGAAACACCATATATTTT
TRBJ1-4 | TRBV28 | few | . | CASSLNGGNEKLFF | TGTGCCAGCAGTTTAAATGGCGGTAATGAAAAACTGTTTTTT
TRBJ2-7 | TRBV19 | few | TRBD1 | CASSFAGTGSSYEQYF | TGTGCCAGTAGTTTCGCCGGGACAGGGAGCTCCTACGAGCAGTACTTC
TRBJ2-5 | TRBV28 | . | . | CASSALAAFQETQYF | TGTGCCAGCAGTGCTCTAGCAGCCTTCCAAGAGACCCAGTACTTC
TRBJ2-1 | TRBV5-5 | . | . | CASSLGPEQFF | TGTGCCAGCAGCTTGGGTCCGGAGCAGTTCTTC
TRBJ1-2 | TRBV7-6 | once | . | CASSLAIGLGNYGYTF | TGTGCCAGCAGCTTAGCGATTGGGTTGGGTAACTATGGCTACACCTTC
TRBJ1-1 | TRBV11-3 | . | . | CASSRKLGTEAFF | TGTGCCAGCAGTCGGAAACTGGGGACTGAAGCTTTCTTT
TRBJ2-1 | TRBV9 | . | TRBD2 | CASSVTAGGGNEQFF | TGTGCCAGCAGCGTCACAGCGGGAGGAGGCAATGAGCAGTTCTTC
TRBJ2-7 | TRBV5-8 | . | . | CASSLHPGTSYEQYF | TGTGCCAGCAGCTTGCACCCCGGAACCTCCTACGAGCAGTACTTC
TRBJ1-2 | TRBV9 | . | TRBD1 | CASSAGGQGANYGYTF | TGTGCCAGCAGCGCTGGGGGACAGGGGGCTAACTATGGCTACACCTTC
TRBJ1-3 | TRBV19 | few | . | CASTQGSPSGNTIYF | TGTGCCAGTACCCAAGGCAGTCCTTCTGGAAACACCATATATTTT
TRBJ1-4 | TRBV6-5 | once | . | CASRDGEKLFF | TGTGCCAGCCGGGACGGTGAAAAACTGTTTTTT
TRBJ2-7 | TRBV5-1 | . | TRBD1 | CASSLGTVNSYEQYF | TGCGCCAGCAGCCTCGGGACAGTTAACTCCTACGAGCAGTACTTC
TRBJ2-5 | TRBV25-1 | . | . | CASSEVNRPQETQYF | TGTGCCAGCAGTGAGGTCAACAGGCCGCAAGAGACCCAGTACTTC
TRBJ1-1 | TRBV27 | . | . | CASSFSGRAFF | TGTGCCAGCAGTTTTTCGGGTCGAGCTTTCTTT
TRBJ2-6 | TRBV7-3 | once | . | CASSLSAGTGANVLTF | TGTGCCAGCAGCTTAAGCGCAGGAACTGGGGCCAACGTCTTGACTTTC
TRBJ2-1 | TRBV10-1 | . | . | CASSELGVGENEQFF | TGCGCCAGCAGTGAGCTGGGGGTGGGGGAGAATGAGCAGTTCTTC
TRBJ2-3 | TRBV4-2 | few | TRBD2 | CASSGAGAGGLDTQYF | TGTGCCAGCAGCGGGGCCGGGGCGGGGGGGTTAGATACGCAGTATTTT
TRBJ1-4 | TRBV30 | once | . | CAWAQGGNEKLFF | TGTGCCTGGGCGCAGGGAGGCAATGAAAAACTGTTTTTT